Listed below are T cell receptor beta chains from one sample, sequenced in a study of blood T cell repertoires in COVID-19. Sequencing used immunoSEQ multiplex PCR; TCRdb keeps in-frame clones, though not all of them. The sample holds about 350,000 clones, approximately 89% seen once. Sequencing used peripheral blood. Receptors were obtained from a woman aged 55-75 years with COVID-19, enrolled during active disease. Both conserved end residues are part of each CDR3. The D gene is left open where the match is weak. A clone size is listed for some rows: how often the clone was seen (once, few, many), or a class if it is expanded.

abundance | j_gene | v_gene | d_gene | len | CDR3nt | CDR3aa
NA | TRBJ2-5 | TRBV6-2/TRBV6-3 | TRBD1 | 13 | TGTGCCAGCAGTACAGGGGACCAAGAGACCCAGTACTTC | CASSTGDQETQYF
NA | TRBJ1-2 | TRBV29-1 | TRBD1 | 14 | TGCAGCGTCGAGGGACAGGGGGCTTTCGATGGCTACACCTTC | CSVEGQGAFDGYTF
NA | TRBJ1-6 | TRBV15 | NA | 14 | TGTGCCACCAGCCAAGGATTGGCGGGTTCACCCCTCCACTTT | CATSQGLAGSPLHF
NA | TRBJ1-2 | TRBV30 | NA | 13 | TGTGCCTGGAGTGTAGCCAGGGGATATGGCTACACCTTC | CAWSVARGYGYTF
NA | TRBJ1-4 | TRBV15 | TRBD1 | 15 | TGTGCCACCAGCGCCCGACAGGGACCTAATGAAAAACTGTTTTTT | CATSARQGPNEKLFF
NA | TRBJ1-3 | TRBV18 | NA | 15 | TGTGCCAGCTCACGTCCGACAGTAGCCGGAAACACCATATATTTT | CASSRPTVAGNTIYF
NA | TRBJ2-5 | TRBV5-4 | TRBD2 | 15 | TGTGCCTTCACCCTCCTAGCGGGAGTACAAGAGACCCAGTACTTC | CAFTLLAGVQETQYF
NA | TRBJ2-2 | TRBV18 | NA | 14 | TGTGCCAGCTCACCGAGGCCGGACACCGGGGAGCTGTTTTTT | CASSPRPDTGELFF
NA | TRBJ2-2 | TRBV9 | NA | 15 | TGTGCCAGCAGCGGCCCGTTGGCTAACACCGGGGAGCTGTTTTTT | CASSGPLANTGELFF
few | TRBJ1-2 | TRBV29-1 | NA | 12 | TGCAGCGTTGCAACAGCCGTCTATGGCTACACCTTC | CSVATAVYGYTF
NA | TRBJ2-7 | TRBV29-1 | TRBD1 | 13 | TGCAGCGCCCGACAGGGGAAAGCCTACGAGCAGTACTTC | CSARQGKAYEQYF
NA | TRBJ2-3 | TRBV7-8 | NA | 14 | TGTGCCAGCAGCAATAGTAGAGACACAGATACGCAGTATTTT | CASSNSRDTDTQYF
NA | TRBJ1-5 | TRBV27 | TRBD1 | 16 | TGTGCCAGCAGCCCCGACCGGGACAGGGGTAAACAGCCCCAGCATTTT | CASSPDRDRGKQPQHF
NA | TRBJ2-2 | TRBV3-1/TRBV3-2 | NA | 14 | TGTGCCAGCAGCCAATACTGGAACACCGGGGAGCTGTTTTTT | CASSQYWNTGELFF
NA | TRBJ1-2 | TRBV27 | TRBD1 | 17 | TGTGCCAGCACCCGTTTTGGGACAGGGGGCGCCGGCTATGGCTACACCTTC | CASTRFGTGGAGYGYTF
NA | TRBJ2-1 | TRBV19 | TRBD2 | 15 | TGTGCCAGCCAAGCGGGGGCGGTGGTACACAATGAGCAGTTCTTC | CASQAGAVVHNEQFF
NA | TRBJ1-5 | TRBV7-2 | NA | 15 | TGTGCCAGCAGCCAAATCGGATCTTTTGCAGGGCCCCAGCATTTT | CASSQIGSFAGPQHF
NA | TRBJ1-5 | TRBV30 | NA | 16 | TGTGCCTGGTCGAACAGGGCCTCCTATAGCAATCAGCCCCAGCATTTT | CAWSNRASYSNQPQHF
few | TRBJ2-2 | TRBV2 | NA | 12 | TGTGCCAGCAGTCTAGATACAGGGGAGCTGTTTTTT | CASSLDTGELFF
NA | TRBJ1-2 | TRBV27 | NA | 16 | TGTGCCAGCAGTTTTCTCTCAGGGCTTTCGGACTATGGCTACACCTTC | CASSFLSGLSDYGYTF
NA | TRBJ2-3 | TRBV7-9 | TRBD2 | 13 | TGTGCCAGCCCCGGACTAGCAGGGGATACGCAGTATTTT | CASPGLAGDTQYF
once | TRBJ2-5 | TRBV6-5 | NA | 13 | TGTGCCACCAAACCCGGGGGTCGGGAGACCCAGTACTTC | CATKPGGRETQYF
NA | TRBJ1-5 | TRBV2 | TRBD1 | 14 | TGTGCCAGCAGTGGGGACAGATTATTTCAGCCCCAGCATTTT | CASSGDRLFQPQHF
NA | TRBJ2-2 | TRBV7-3 | TRBD2 | 18 | TGTGCCAGCAGCCCCCTCCGACTAGCGGGGGGGAACACCGGGGAGCTGTTTTTT | CASSPLRLAGGNTGELFF
NA | TRBJ1-5 | TRBV6-5 | TRBD1 | 15 | TGTGCCACCACGACAGGGAGTTATAGCAATCAGCCCCAGCATTTT | CATTTGSYSNQPQHF
NA | TRBJ2-7 | TRBV7-6 | TRBD1 | 16 | TGTGCCAGCAGCCCTCGGACAGGGGAGACCTCCTACGAGCAGTACTTC | CASSPRTGETSYEQYF
once | TRBJ1-2 | TRBV2 | NA | 14 | TGTGCCAGCACCACCCCGGGGGTAACCTATGGCTACACCTTC | CASTTPGVTYGYTF
NA | TRBJ2-7 | TRBV6-5 | NA | 15 | TGTGCCAGCATTCTATTAGCCGGGGGATCCTACGAGCAGTACTTC | CASILLAGGSYEQYF
NA | TRBJ1-4 | TRBV5-1 | TRBD1 | 15 | TGCGCCAGCGGGGGACAGGGGGCTTCTAATGAAAAACTGTTTTTT | CASGGQGASNEKLFF
NA | TRBJ2-7 | TRBV14 | NA | 12 | TGTGCCAGCAGCCAAGTCCGTAACGAGCAGTACTTC | CASSQVRNEQYF
once | TRBJ1-5 | TRBV2 | NA | 15 | TGTGCCAGCAGTCCGAGGGGGTTGGGAAATCAGCCCCAGCATTTT | CASSPRGLGNQPQHF
few | TRBJ2-5 | TRBV4-1 | NA | 16 | TGCGCCAGCAGCCAAGTGTGGATTGGGGGGCAAGAGACCCAGTACTTC | CASSQVWIGGQETQYF
NA | TRBJ2-7 | TRBV2 | NA | 15 | TGTGCCAGCAGTGACCCTGGGCAGAACTCCTACGAGCAGTACTTC | CASSDPGQNSYEQYF
NA | TRBJ1-5 | TRBV24-1 | TRBD1 | 14 | TGTGCCACCGCACAGGGGGCTGGGAATCAGCCCCAGCATTTT | CATAQGAGNQPQHF
NA | TRBJ2-2 | TRBV27 | NA | 11 | TGTGCCAGCACCACTTCCGGGGAGCTGTTTTTT | CASTTSGELFF
NA | TRBJ1-1 | TRBV2 | NA | 13 | TGTGCCAGCACACGAAATCAGTACACTGAAGCTTTCTTT | CASTRNQYTEAFF
NA | TRBJ1-2 | TRBV5-1 | NA | 12 | TGCGCCAGCAGCGTGGACAGAAATGGCTACACCTTC | CASSVDRNGYTF
NA | TRBJ2-5 | TRBV3-1/TRBV3-2 | TRBD2 | 17 | TGTGCCAGCAGCCAAGATCCCAGCGGGGGGCCACGAGAGACCCAGTACTTC | CASSQDPSGGPRETQYF
NA | TRBJ1-5 | TRBV12-3/TRBV12-4 | NA | 13 | TGTGCCAGCAGCCCTGACAGGAATCAGCCCCAGCATTTT | CASSPDRNQPQHF
NA | TRBJ2-7 | TRBV5-1 | NA | 12 | TGCGCCAGCAGTTCACAGGGCTACGAGCAGTACTTC | CASSSQGYEQYF
NA | TRBJ1-3 | TRBV2 | TRBD1 | 16 | TGTGCCAGCAGGGGGACAGGGGGCAGAGCTGGAAACACCATATATTTT | CASRGTGGRAGNTIYF
NA | TRBJ2-1 | TRBV7-9 | NA | 13 | TGTGCCAGCAGCTTAGCTGGGCACAATGAGCAGTTCTTC | CASSLAGHNEQFF
few | TRBJ1-6 | TRBV7-2 | TRBD1 | 15 | TGTGCCAGCAGCCTCCGGACAGGTGATAATTCACCCCTCCACTTT | CASSLRTGDNSPLHF
NA | TRBJ1-1 | TRBV14 | NA | 16 | TGTGCCAGCAGCCAAGGCTTAGGTTCAGGTAGCACTGAAGCTTTCTTT | CASSQGLGSGSTEAFF
NA | TRBJ2-3 | TRBV10-3 | TRBD2 | 16 | TGTGCCATCATCCCAATCGGACTAGCGGTCCCAGATACGCAGTATTTT | CAIIPIGLAVPDTQYF
NA | TRBJ2-7 | TRBV5-1 | NA | 13 | TGCGCCAGCAGCTGGACAGTAGTTGGCGAGCAGTACTTC | CASSWTVVGEQYF
NA | TRBJ2-3 | TRBV15 | TRBD2 | 17 | TGTGCCACCAGCCTAGGACTAGCGGGGGGGCTCAAAGATACGCAGTATTTT | CATSLGLAGGLKDTQYF
NA | TRBJ2-3 | TRBV2 | TRBD1 | 15 | TGTGCCAGCAGTGCCGGGACAGGGACCAGGAGTACGCAGTATTTT | CASSAGTGTRSTQYF
few | TRBJ1-4 | TRBV30 | NA | 11 | TGTGCCTGGAGAGAGGTGGAAAAACTGTTTTTT | CAWREVEKLFF
once | TRBJ1-1 | TRBV18 | TRBD1 | 14 | TGTGCCAGCTCAGACAGGGGGCGAGTCACTGAAGCTTTCTTT | CASSDRGRVTEAFF
NA | TRBJ1-1 | TRBV3-1/TRBV3-2 | NA | 15 | TGTGCCAGCAGCCAAGATCCGGCGGGGTTAACTGAAGCTTTCTTT | CASSQDPAGLTEAFF
NA | TRBJ2-7 | TRBV5-1 | NA | 15 | TGCGCCAGCAGCTTGGTTGGGACAACCCGAAGGGAGCAGTACTTC | CASSLVGTTRREQYF
NA | TRBJ2-5 | TRBV6-6 | TRBD1 | 15 | TGTGCCAGCAGCTTTCCCGGGACAGAGAAAGAGACCCAGTACTTC | CASSFPGTEKETQYF
NA | TRBJ1-1 | TRBV5-8 | NA | 16 | TGTGCCAGCAGCTCGCGACAGGTTCTCATGAACACTGAAGCTTTCTTT | CASSSRQVLMNTEAFF
NA | TRBJ2-3 | TRBV19 | NA | 15 | TGTGCCAGTAGTCGCTGGGGGGGCGGGGCAGATACGCAGTATTTT | CASSRWGGGADTQYF
NA | TRBJ2-1 | TRBV19 | NA | 14 | TGTGCCAGTAGTCCGGTGCTAGCTGCCAATGAGCAGTTCTTC | CASSPVLAANEQFF
NA | TRBJ2-6 | TRBV7-9 | NA | 16 | TGTGCCAGCAGCGACGTGAGCGGGCTGGGGGCCAACGTCCTGACTTTC | CASSDVSGLGANVLTF